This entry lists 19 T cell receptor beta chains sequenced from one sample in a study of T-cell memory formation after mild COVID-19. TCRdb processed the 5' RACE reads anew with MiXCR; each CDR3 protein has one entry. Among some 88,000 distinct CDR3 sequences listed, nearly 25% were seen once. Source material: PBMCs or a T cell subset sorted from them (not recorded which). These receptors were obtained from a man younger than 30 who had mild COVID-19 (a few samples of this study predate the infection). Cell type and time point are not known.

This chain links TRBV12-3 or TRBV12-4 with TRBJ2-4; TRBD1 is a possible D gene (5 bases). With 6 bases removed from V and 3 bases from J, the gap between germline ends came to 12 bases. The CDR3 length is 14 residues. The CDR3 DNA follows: TGTGCCAGCAGGCCAGGGTCGGGCAAAAACATTCAGTACTTC. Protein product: CASRPGSGKNIQYF.

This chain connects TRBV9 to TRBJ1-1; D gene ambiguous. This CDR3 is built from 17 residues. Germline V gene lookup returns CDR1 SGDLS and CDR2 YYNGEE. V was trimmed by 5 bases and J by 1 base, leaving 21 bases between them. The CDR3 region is CASSGKRETHTNTEAFF. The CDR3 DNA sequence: TGTGCCAGCAGTGGAAAGCGGGAAACCCATACGAACACTGAAGCTTTCTTT. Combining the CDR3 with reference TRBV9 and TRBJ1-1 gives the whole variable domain DSGVTQTPKHLITATGQRVTLRCSPRSGDLSVYWYQQSLDQGLQFLIQYYNGEERAKGNILERFSAQQFPDLHSELNLSSLELGDSALYFCASSGKRETHTNTEAFFGQGTRLTVV.

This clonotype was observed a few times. In DNA, the CDR3 is TGCGCCAGCAGCATCCTTCACAGGGGGCATGACGGGGAGCTGTTTTTT. Protein product: CASSILHRGHDGELFF. The V and J genes are TRBV4-1 and TRBJ2-2; TRBD1 aligns across 9 bases. The CDR3 runs to 16 residues. V was clipped by 5 bases and J by 7 bases; unmatched bases: 11. The germline CDR1 and CDR2 sequences are MGHRA and YSYEKL.

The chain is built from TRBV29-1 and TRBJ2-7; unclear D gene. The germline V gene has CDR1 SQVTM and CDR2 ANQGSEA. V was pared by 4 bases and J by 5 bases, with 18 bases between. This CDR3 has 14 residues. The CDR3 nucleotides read TGCAGCGTTGCCCCCTCCGATGCCATCGACGAGCAGTACGTC. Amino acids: CSVAPSDAIDEQYV.

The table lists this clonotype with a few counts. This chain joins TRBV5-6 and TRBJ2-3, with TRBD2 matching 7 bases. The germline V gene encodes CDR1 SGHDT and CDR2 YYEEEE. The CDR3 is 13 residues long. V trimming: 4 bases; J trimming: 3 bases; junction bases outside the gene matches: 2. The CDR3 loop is CASSPGGTDTQYF. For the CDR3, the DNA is TGTGCCAGCAGCCCCGGGGGGACAGATACGCAGTATTTT.

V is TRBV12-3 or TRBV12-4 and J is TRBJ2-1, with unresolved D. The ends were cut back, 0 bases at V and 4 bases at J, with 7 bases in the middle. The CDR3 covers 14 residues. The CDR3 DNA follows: TGTGCCAGCAGTTTAGCGGCCCGATACAATGAGCAGTTCTTC. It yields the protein CASSLAARYNEQFF.

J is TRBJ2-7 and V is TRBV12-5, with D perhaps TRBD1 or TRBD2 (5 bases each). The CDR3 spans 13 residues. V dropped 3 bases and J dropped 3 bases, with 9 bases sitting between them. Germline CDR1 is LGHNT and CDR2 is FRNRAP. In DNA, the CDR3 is TGTGCTAGTGGTTTTGGGACGAACTACGAGCAGTACTTC. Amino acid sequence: CASGFGTNYEQYF.

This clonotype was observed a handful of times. The CDR3 is CASSTGDRAYEQYF. CDR3 bases: TGTGCCAGCAGCACCGGGGACAGGGCCTACGAGCAGTACTTC. The chain carries TRBV5-8 and TRBJ2-7; 9 nucleotides agree with TRBD1. This CDR3 region has 14 residues. J lost 2 bases, V lost 4 bases, and 4 bases had no gene match. Germline V gives CDR1 SGHTS, CDR2 YDEGEE.

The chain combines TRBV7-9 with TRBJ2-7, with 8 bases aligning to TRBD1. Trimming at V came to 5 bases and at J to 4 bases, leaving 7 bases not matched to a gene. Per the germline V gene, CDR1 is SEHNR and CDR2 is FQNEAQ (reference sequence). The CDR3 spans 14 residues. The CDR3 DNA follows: TGTGCCAGCAGCCAGGGACAGGATACATACGAGCAGTACGTC. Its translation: CASSQGQDTYEQYV.

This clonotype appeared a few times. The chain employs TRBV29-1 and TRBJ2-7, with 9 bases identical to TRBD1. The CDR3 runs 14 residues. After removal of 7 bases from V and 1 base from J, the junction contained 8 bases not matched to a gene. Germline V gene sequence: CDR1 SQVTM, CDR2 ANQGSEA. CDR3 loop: CSGTGTGNSYEQYF. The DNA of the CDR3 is TGCAGCGGCACCGGGACAGGGAATTCCTACGAGCAGTACTTC.

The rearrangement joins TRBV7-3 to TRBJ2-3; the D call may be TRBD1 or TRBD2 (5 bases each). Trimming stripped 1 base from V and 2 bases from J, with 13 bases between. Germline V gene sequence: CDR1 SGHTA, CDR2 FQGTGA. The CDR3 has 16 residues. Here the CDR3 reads CASSLSPGLTTDTQYF. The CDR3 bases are TGTGCCAGCAGCTTAAGTCCGGGGCTGACCACAGATACGCAGTATTTT.

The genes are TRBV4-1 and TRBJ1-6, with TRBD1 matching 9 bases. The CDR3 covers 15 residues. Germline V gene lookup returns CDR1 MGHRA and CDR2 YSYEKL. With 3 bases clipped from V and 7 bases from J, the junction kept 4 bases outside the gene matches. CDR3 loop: CASSQTGTGNSPLHF. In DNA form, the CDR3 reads TGCGCCAGCAGCCAGACCGGGACAGGGAATTCACCCCTCCACTTT.

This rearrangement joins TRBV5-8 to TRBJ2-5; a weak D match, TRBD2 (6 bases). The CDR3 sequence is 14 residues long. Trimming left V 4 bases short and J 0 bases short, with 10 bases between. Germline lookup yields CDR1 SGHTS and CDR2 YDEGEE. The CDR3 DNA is TGTGCCAGCAGCCATCGGAGGGACCAAGAGACCCAGTACTTC. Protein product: CASSHRRDQETQYF.

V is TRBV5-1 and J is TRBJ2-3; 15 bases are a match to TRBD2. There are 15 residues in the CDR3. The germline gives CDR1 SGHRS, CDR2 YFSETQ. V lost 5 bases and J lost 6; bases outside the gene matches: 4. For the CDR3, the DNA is TGCGCCAGCAGAGGGACTAGCGGGGGGACGGATACGCAGTATTTT. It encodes CASRGTSGGTDTQYF.

The CDR3 spells CASSPPELTGYTF. The CDR3 DNA sequence: TGTGCCAGCAGCCCTCCCGAACTAACGGGCTACACCTTC. The chain couples TRBV9 to TRBJ1-2; D gene ambiguous. The CDR3 extends over 13 amino acids. The V gene lost 4 bases and the J gene lost 8 bases, with 15 bases spanning the gap. CDR1 and CDR2 (germline): SGDLS, YYNGEE.

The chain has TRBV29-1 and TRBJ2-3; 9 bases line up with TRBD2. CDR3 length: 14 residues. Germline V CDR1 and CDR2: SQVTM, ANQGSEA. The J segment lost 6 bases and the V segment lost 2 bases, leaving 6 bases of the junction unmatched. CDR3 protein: CSVEWRGGRDTQYF. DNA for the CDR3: TGCAGCGTTGAATGGCGGGGGGGCCGGGATACGCAGTATTTT.

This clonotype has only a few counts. Written as DNA, the CDR3 is TGTGCCAGCAGTTCTTCAGGGGGCGCGGTGACTGAAGCTTTCTTT. Amino acids: CASSSSGGAVTEAFF. The rearrangement joins TRBV6-2 or TRBV6-3 to TRBJ1-1; 8 nucleotides match TRBD1. Germline V gives CDR1 MNHEY, CDR2 SVGEGT. J gave up 5 bases and V 4 bases, and 9 bases lay outside the gene matches. This CDR3 contains 15 residues.

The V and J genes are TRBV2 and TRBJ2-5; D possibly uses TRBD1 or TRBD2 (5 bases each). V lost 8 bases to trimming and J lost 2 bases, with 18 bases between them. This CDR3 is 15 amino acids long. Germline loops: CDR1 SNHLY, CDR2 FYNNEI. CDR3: CASRGAGGAQETQYF. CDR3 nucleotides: TGTGCCAGCCGAGGGGCTGGGGGTGCTCAAGAGACCCAGTACTTC.

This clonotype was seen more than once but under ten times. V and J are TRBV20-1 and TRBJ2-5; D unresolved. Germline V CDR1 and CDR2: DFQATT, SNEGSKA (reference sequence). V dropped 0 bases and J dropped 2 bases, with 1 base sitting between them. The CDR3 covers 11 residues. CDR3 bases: TGCAGTGCTAGAGAACAAGAGACCCAGTACTTC. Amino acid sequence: CSAREQETQYF.